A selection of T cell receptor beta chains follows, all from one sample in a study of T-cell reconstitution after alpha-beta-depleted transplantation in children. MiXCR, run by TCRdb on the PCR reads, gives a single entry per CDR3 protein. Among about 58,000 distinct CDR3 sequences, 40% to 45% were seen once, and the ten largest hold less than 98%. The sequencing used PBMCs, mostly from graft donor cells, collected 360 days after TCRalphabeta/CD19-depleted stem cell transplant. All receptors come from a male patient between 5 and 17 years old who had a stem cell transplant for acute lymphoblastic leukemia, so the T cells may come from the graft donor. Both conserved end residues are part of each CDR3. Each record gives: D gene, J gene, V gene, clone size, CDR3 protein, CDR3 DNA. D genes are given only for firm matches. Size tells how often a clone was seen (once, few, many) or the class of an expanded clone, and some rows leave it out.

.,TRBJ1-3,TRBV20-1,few,CSAREVAGRGGNTIYF,TGCAGTGCTAGAGAAGTTGCAGGGAGAGGTGGAAACACCATATATTTT
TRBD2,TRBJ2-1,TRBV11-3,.,CASSLDRAGGYNEQFF,TGTGCCAGCAGCTTAGATCGGGCGGGAGGCTACAATGAGCAGTTCTTC
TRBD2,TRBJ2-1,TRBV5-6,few,CASSLGLAGGYEQFF,TGTGCCAGCAGCTTGGGACTAGCGGGAGGGTATGAGCAGTTCTTC
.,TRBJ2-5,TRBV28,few,CASSLVQRQETQYF,TGTGCCAGCAGTTTAGTACAGCGCCAAGAGACCCAGTACTTC
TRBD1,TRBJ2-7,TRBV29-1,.,CSVERVDRGNYEQYF,TGCAGCGTTGAAAGGGTGGACAGGGGAAACTACGAGCAGTACTTC
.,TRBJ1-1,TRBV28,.,CASRHLRGSTEAFF,TGTGCCAGCAGGCATTTACGGGGTAGCACTGAAGCTTTCTTT
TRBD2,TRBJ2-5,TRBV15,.,CATSRDQSTSGGETQYF,TGTGCCACCAGCAGAGATCAGTCGACTAGCGGGGGAGAGACCCAGTACTTC
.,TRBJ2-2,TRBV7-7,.,CASSRDSNTGELFF,TGTGCCAGCAGCAGGGACTCTAACACCGGGGAGCTGTTTTTT
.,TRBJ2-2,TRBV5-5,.,CASSLAWTATGELFF,TGTGCCAGCAGCTTGGCCTGGACTGCCACCGGGGAGCTGTTTTTT
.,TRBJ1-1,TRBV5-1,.,CASSSRTANTEAFF,TGCGCCAGCAGCTCGAGGACAGCGAACACTGAAGCTTTCTTT
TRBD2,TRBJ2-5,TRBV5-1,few,CASSLVLAGGETQYF,TGCGCCAGCAGCTTGGTACTAGCGGGCGGGGAGACCCAGTACTTC
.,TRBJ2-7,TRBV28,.,CASRPLHTRAPYEQYF,TGTGCCAGCAGGCCCCTCCATACGAGGGCACCCTACGAGCAGTACTTC
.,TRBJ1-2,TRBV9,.,CASREANYGYTF,TGTGCCAGCAGGGAGGCTAACTATGGCTACACCTTC
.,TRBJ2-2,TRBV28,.,CASSELFF,TGCGCTAGTAGTGAGCTGTTTTTT
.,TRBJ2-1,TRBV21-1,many,CASSKRFLAGVHEQFF,TGTGCCAGCAGCAAACGTTTCCTAGCGGGAGTCCATGAGCAGTTCTTC
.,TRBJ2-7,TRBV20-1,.,CSALRPGGNYEQYF,TGCAGTGCCCTTAGACCAGGGGGGAACTACGAGCAGTACTTC
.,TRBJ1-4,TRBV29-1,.,CSVGREGEKLFF,TGCAGCGTTGGCAGGGAGGGAGAAAAACTGTTTTTT